These T cell receptor beta chains were read from a single sample in a study of shared clonotypes between healthy human individuals. This table comes from immunoSEQ multiplex PCR, and its TCRdb copy is limited to in-frame clones, with some not included. The sample holds approximately 720,000 clones, more than 70% seen once. The source material was memory CD4+ T cells sorted from blood. The receptor set was obtained from a woman in her thirties in good health. CDR3s include the opening cysteine and the closing phenylalanine or tryptophan.

CDR3 protein	V gene	J gene
CASSLRVEALRHEQYF	TRBV27	TRBJ2-7
CASSLGQDGGYTEAFF	TRBV11-2	TRBJ1-1
CASSPGQANSHEQYF	TRBV18	TRBJ2-7
CASSPTSGSTGELFF	TRBV5-4	TRBJ2-2
CASSQGRTSNQPQHF	TRBV18	TRBJ1-5
CASSFPRQYYEQYF	TRBV28	TRBJ2-7
CASRQGISTDTQYF	TRBV7-6	TRBJ2-3
CASSLVAGGTDTQYF	TRBV5-1	TRBJ2-3
CATSSRTGATGELFF	TRBV15	TRBJ2-2
CASSLGDRLYEQYF	TRBV13	TRBJ2-7
CASSLGQGEAFF	TRBV5-4	TRBJ1-1